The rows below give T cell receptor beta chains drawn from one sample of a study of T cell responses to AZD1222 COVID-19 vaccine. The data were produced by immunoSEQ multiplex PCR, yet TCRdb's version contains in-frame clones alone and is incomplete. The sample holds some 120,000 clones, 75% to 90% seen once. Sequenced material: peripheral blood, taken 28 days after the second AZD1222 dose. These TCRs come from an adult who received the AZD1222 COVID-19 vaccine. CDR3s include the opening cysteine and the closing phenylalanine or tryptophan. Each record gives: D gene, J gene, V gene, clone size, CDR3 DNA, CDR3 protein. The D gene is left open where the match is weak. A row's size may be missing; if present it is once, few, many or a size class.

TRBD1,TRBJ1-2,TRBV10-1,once,TGCGCCAGCAGCAGACAGGGATCTGGCTACACCTTC,CASSRQGSGYTF
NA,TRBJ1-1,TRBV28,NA,TGTGCCAGCAGTTCATCCCATGGGAGTACTGAAGCTTTCTTT,CASSSSHGSTEAFF
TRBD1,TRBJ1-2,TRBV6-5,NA,TGTGCCAGCAGTACAAGACAGGGGTCATATGGCTACACCTTC,CASSTRQGSYGYTF
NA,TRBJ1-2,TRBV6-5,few,TGTGCCAGCAGTTACTCGACGTCGAGAAATGGCTACACCTTC,CASSYSTSRNGYTF
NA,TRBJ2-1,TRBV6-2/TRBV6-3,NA,TGTGCCAGCAGTTACTCGATAAGGGGTAATGAGCAGTTCTTC,CASSYSIRGNEQFF
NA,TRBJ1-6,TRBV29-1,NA,TGCAGCGTTGCCGAGGGAGGGGATTCACCCCTCCACTTT,CSVAEGGDSPLHF
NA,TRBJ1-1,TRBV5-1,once,TGCGCCAGCAGCGTTGGCGGGGCCATGAACACTGAAGCTTTCTTT,CASSVGGAMNTEAFF
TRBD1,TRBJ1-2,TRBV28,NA,TGTGCCAGCACCTCGAGGCAGGGGGCTGGCTACACCTTC,CASTSRQGAGYTF
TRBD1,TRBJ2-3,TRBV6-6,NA,TGTGCCAGCAGTCCCATAGGGAGACCGGGACAGGCCGCGGTATGGGGCACAGATACGCAGTATTTT,CASSPIGRPGQAAVWGTDTQYF
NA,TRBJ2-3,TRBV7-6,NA,TGTGCCAGCAGCCCCGGGACGGCGAGCACAGATACGCAGTATTTT,CASSPGTASTDTQYF
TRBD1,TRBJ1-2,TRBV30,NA,TGTGCCTGGATGCGGCCCCGACAGGGCCTATATGGCTACACCTTC,CAWMRPRQGLYGYTF
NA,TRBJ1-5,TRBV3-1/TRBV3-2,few,TGTGCCAGCAGCCACGGCAATCAGCCCCAGCATTTT,CASSHGNQPQHF
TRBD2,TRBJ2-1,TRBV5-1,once,TGCGCCAGCAGCTTGGCCCCTAGCGGGGGATACAATGAGCAGTTCTTC,CASSLAPSGGYNEQFF
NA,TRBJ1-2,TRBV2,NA,TGTGCCAGCAGTGAAGCGGGGCAGGGGAGGTCTAACTATGGCTACACCTTC,CASSEAGQGRSNYGYTF
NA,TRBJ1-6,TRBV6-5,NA,TGTGCCAGCAAGGGGGGGCAAAATTCACCCCTCCACTTT,CASKGGQNSPLHF
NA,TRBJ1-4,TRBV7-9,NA,TGTGCCAGCAGCCCGTCAGGGTTAAGGGCTAATGAAAAACTGTTTTTT,CASSPSGLRANEKLFF
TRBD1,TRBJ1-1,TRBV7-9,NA,TGTGCCAGCAGCTTTTCAGGGGGCTGGAACACTGAAGCTTTCTTT,CASSFSGGWNTEAFF
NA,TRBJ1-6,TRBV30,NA,TGTGCCTGGAGTGGTGGCCAAGTTGGTTCACCCCTCCACTTT,CAWSGGQVGSPLHF
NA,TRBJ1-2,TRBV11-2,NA,TGTGCCAGCAGTCCCTTTAAGGCGGAAGCAGTCTATGGCTACACCTTC,CASSPFKAEAVYGYTF
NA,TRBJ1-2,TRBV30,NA,TGTGCCTGGAGTGTACTGACAGGCATGAGGGGCTACACCTTC,CAWSVLTGMRGYTF
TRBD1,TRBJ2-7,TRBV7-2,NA,TGTGCCAGCAGCTTAGAGGGGACAGGGTCCGAGCAGTACTTC,CASSLEGTGSEQYF
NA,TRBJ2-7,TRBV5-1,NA,TGCGCCAGCAGCACCATGGACGGGACTTCCTACGAGCAGTACTTC,CASSTMDGTSYEQYF
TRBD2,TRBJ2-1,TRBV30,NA,TGTGCCTGGAGTTTACTTAGCGGGGGGGCCACCGATGAGCAGTTCTTC,CAWSLLSGGATDEQFF
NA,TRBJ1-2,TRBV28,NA,TGTGCCAGCAGCCCCGGGACCGCAATATACGGCTACACCTTC,CASSPGTAIYGYTF
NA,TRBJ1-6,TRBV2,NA,TGTGCCAGCAGTGATAGCAGTTCACCCCTCCACTTT,CASSDSSSPLHF